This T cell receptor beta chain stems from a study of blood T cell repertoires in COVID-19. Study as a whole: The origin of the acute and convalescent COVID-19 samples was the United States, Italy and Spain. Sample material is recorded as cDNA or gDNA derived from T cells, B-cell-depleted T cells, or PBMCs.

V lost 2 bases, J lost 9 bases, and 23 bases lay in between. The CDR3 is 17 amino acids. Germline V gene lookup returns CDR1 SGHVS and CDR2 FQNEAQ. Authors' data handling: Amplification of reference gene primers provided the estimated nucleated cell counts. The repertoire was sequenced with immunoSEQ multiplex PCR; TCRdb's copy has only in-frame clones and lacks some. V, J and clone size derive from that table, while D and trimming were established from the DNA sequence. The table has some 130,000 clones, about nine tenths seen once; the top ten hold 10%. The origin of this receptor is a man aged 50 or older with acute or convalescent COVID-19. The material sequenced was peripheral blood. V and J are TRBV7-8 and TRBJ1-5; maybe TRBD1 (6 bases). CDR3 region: CASSLQGRRGTRWPQHF. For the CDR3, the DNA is TGTGCCAGCAGCTTACAGGGCCGGAGAGGGACAAGGTGGCCCCAGCATTTT.